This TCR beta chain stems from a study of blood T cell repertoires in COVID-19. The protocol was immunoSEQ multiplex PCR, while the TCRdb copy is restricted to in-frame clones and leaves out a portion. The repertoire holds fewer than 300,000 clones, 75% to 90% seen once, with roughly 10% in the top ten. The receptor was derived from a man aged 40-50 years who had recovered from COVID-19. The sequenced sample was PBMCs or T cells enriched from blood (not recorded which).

The CDR3 loop reads CASSIIAGEFGYNEQFF. The CDR3 nucleotides are TGTGCCAGTAGTATCATAGCGGGGGAGTTTGGCTACAATGAGCAGTTCTTC. The gene calls are TRBV19 and TRBJ2-1; 9 bases are a match to TRBD2. Germline V gives CDR1 LNHDA, CDR2 SQIVND (reference sequence). After removal of 3 bases from V and 3 bases from J, the junction contained 9 bases not matched to a gene. This CDR3 region has 17 residues.